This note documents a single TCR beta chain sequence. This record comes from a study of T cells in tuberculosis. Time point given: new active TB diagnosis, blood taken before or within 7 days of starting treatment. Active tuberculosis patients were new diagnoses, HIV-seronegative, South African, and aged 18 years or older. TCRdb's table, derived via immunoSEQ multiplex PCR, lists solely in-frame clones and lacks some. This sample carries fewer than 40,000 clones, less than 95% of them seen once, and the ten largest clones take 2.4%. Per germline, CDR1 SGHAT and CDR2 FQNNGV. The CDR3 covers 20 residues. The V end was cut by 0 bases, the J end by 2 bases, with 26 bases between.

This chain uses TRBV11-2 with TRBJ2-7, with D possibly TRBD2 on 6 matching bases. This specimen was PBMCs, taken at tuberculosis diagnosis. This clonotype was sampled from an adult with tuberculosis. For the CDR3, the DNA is TGTGCCAGCAGCTTAGATCGGGTAGTTGGAGGGGCCCCCATCACCTACGAGCAGTACTTC. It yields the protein CASSLDRVVGGAPITYEQYF.